One sample yielded the 3 T cell receptor beta chains listed below, sequenced in a study of shared clonotypes between healthy human individuals. Assay: immunoSEQ multiplex PCR; the TCRdb copy retains only in-frame clones and omits some. Of just over 2,000,000 clones listed, 95% were seen once; the top ten hold 0.13%. Sequenced sample: naive CD4+ T cells sorted from blood. This sample's subset: CD45RA+ positively selected. These TCRs come from a young man in good health.

J is TRBJ2-5 and V is TRBV21-1; the table's D call, TRBD2, has no DNA check behind it. TRBV21-1 is a pseudogene. The CDR3 is made up of 16 amino acids. The CDR3 DNA reads TGTGCCAGCAGCAAAAAGGAACCAGGAGGTTTAGAGACCCAGTACTTC. Translation: CASSKKEPGGLETQYF.

The chain uses TRBV11-2 and TRBJ2-2; D is ambiguous. Per germline, CDR1 SGHAT and CDR2 FQNNGV. Trimming left V 6 bases short and J 9 bases short, with 20 bases between. The CDR3 is 15 residues long. CDR3 nucleotide sequence: TGTGCCAGCAGATCCCCCGGCACTCCTACGAGGGAGCTGTTTTTT. Translated: CASRSPGTPTRELFF. The full variable domain, rest sourced from reference TRBV11-2 and TRBJ2-2, is EAGVAQSPRYKIIEKRQSVAFWCNPISGHATLYWYQQILGQGPKLLIQFQNNGVVDDSQLPKDRFSAERLKGVDSTLKIQPAKLEDSAVYLCASRSPGTPTRELFFGEGSRLTVL.

V gene TRBV19 combines with J gene TRBJ2-4; D perhaps matches TRBD2 (6 bases). Germline V gives CDR1 LNHDA, CDR2 SQIVND (reference sequence). CDR3 length: 16 residues. The V end lost 3 bases, the J end lost 1 base, and 13 bases lay between the germline ends. CDR3 protein: CASSIRGAYAKNIQYF. In DNA form, the CDR3 reads TGTGCCAGTAGTATCCGCGGGGCTTATGCCAAAAACATTCAGTACTTC. The variable domain in full, with the rest retrieved from reference TRBV19 and TRBJ2-4, is DGGITQSPKYLFRKEGQNVTLSCEQNLNHDAMYWYRQDPGQGLRLIYYSQIVNDFQKGDIAEGYSVSREKKESFPLTVTSAQKNPTAFYLCASSIRGAYAKNIQYFGAGTRLSVL.